In this sample, the clone carrying this T cell receptor beta chain turned up a few times. The antigen is undetermined. Ages of hyperthyroidism patients ran from 18 to 65, and their diagnoses were new, under 2 months' duration. Other autoimmune diseases, uncontrolled infections, pregnancy or lactation led to the exclusion of patients. Amplification of the TCR beta CDR3 regions used RNA transcripts (as template). RT-PCR with HTBI primers came first, then second-round multiplex PCR. A single record per CDR3 protein comes from TCRdb applying MiXCR to the multiplex PCR reads. The table includes 600,000 to 650,000 distinct CDR3 sequences, 22% detected once. These data are taken from a study of Graves' ophthalmopathy and Graves' hyperthyroidism. Looking at the study overall: Peripheral blood was gathered at first diagnosis, ahead of any treatment whatsoever. Study-level results: The authors also found most expanded thyroid clonotypes above 0.001 frequency in blood.

The CDR3 is 15 amino acids. The V segment lost 6 bases and the J segment 6 bases; nucleotides outside the gene matches: 8. The clonotype originates from a woman between 18 and 29 years old with stable Graves' hyperthyroidism. Some clones in this sample may be carry-over from other donors' samples. The chain combines TRBV12-3 or TRBV12-4 with TRBJ2-3; 11 nucleotides agree with TRBD1. Sequenced material: peripheral blood. In nucleotides, the CDR3 is TGTGCCAGCAGGACGGACAGGGGGCGCGGGGATACGCAGTATTTT. The encoded protein is CASRTDRGRGDTQYF.